The present T cell receptor (beta chain) was sequenced within a study of blood T cells in healthy people across ages. General study results and limits: Estimates of total diversity, which came from one million sequenced T cells, were considered to be underestimates. A strong correlation between TCR beta diversity and naive T cell percentage was seen.

Staff drew 8 to 10 milliliters of peripheral blood from each donor. Isolation recovered at least 7 million PBMCs from every sample. Using a J-beta primer mix together with a sample-barcoded 5' primer, a second PCR was run for roughly 6 to 12 cycles. TCRdb fed the 5' RACE reads into MiXCR, producing one record per CDR3 protein. There are more than 800,000 distinct CDR3 sequences in the sample; 29% occur only once, and around 15% lies in the top ten. Of note for this clonotype: Its specificity is not known.

Germline V gene data show CDR1 as MNHEY and CDR2 as SVGEGT. The CDR3 runs 15 residues. The V segment lost 6 bases and the J segment 5 bases; nucleotides outside the gene matches: 5. V usage is TRBV6-2 or TRBV6-3 and J usage is TRBJ2-2, with 11 bases that match TRBD1. This clonotype originated in a woman over 75 in good health. The sequenced sample was blood. Here the CDR3 DNA reads TGTGCCAGCAGCGGGACAGGGGGAAGAACCGGGGAGCTGTTTTTT. Protein: CASSGTGGRTGELFF.